The 3 T cell receptor beta chains below were found in one sample sequenced in a study of CD8 T cells in ankylosing spondylitis. Study results and caveats: Made up of several highly homologous variants, a TCR beta motif appeared characteristic of ankylosing spondylitis blood.

Their antigens are not known. Via MiXCR, TCRdb re-called the 5' RACE reads, giving one row per CDR3 protein. Of around 480,000 distinct CDR3 sequences listed, 15% to 20% are singletons. Sequencing was done on a sample of blood, either unsorted or a sorted T cell fraction (not recorded which). These TCRs come from a male donor with ankylosing spondylitis.

This clonotype has a count of ten or more. This chain joins TRBV7-2 and TRBJ2-1; 11 nucleotides align to TRBD2. Per the germline V gene, CDR1 is SGHTA and CDR2 is FQGNSA. The length of the CDR3 is 16 residues. Trimming removed 4 bases from V and 1 base from J; junction bases left unmatched: 3. The CDR3 loop reads CASSSTSGSSYNEQFF. As DNA, the CDR3 is TGTGCCAGCAGCTCCACTAGCGGGAGTTCCTACAATGAGCAGTTCTTC.

The chain carries TRBV5-1 and TRBJ1-4; D uncertain. The CDR3 spans 14 residues. Trimming left V 4 bases short and J 7 bases short, with 14 bases between. Germline V gene data show CDR1 as SGHRS and CDR2 as YFSETQ. DNA for the CDR3: TGCGCCAGCAGCCATCGAGCGCCTGGTGAAAAACTGTTTTTT. It yields the protein CASSHRAPGEKLFF.

The chain couples TRBV20-1 to TRBJ2-7; 13 positions match TRBD2. The germline gives CDR1 DFQATT, CDR2 SNEGSKA (reference sequence). This CDR3 spans 15 amino acids. V was clipped by 1 base and J by 0 bases; unmatched bases: 0. The CDR3 region has the DNA TGCAGTGCTAGAGGGACTAGCGGGAGCTCCTACGAGCAGTACTTC. Its translation: CSARGTSGSSYEQYF.